One and the same sample provided the 17 T cell receptor beta chains below, sequenced in a study of blood T cell repertoires in COVID-19. TCRdb's copy holds only in-frame clones and misses some; the assay was immunoSEQ multiplex PCR. The table records 87,000 or so clones, approximately 86% of them present only once. The material sequenced was peripheral blood. Receptors were obtained from a man in his forties with acute or convalescent COVID-19.

V gene TRBV6-2 or TRBV6-3 combines with J gene TRBJ2-5, with D unclear. The V and J ends lost 0 bases and 4 bases respectively, with 12 bases between them. CDR1 is MNHEY and CDR2 is SVGEGT in the germline V gene. The CDR3 runs to 15 residues. The DNA for the CDR3 is TGTGCCAGCAGTTACTCGAGTAGAGTTCCAGAGACCCAGTACTTC. The encoded protein is CASSYSSRVPETQYF.

The chain recombines TRBV5-4 with TRBJ1-2; D not resolved. This CDR3 has 15 amino acids. CDR1 SGHNT and CDR2 YYREEE come from the germline V gene (reference sequence). V was trimmed by 5 bases and J by 3 bases, leaving 17 bases between them. The CDR3 spells CASSRGPSYDYGYTF. The DNA of the CDR3 is TGTGCCAGCAGTCGAGGTCCTAGCTATGACTATGGCTACACCTTC.

The chain carries TRBV6-5 and TRBJ2-7; 7 bases match TRBD1. Germline-derived CDR1 and CDR2 are MNHEY and SVGAGI. CDR3 length: 13 residues. V lost 6 bases to trimming and J lost 3 bases; unmatched junction nucleotides: 5. The CDR3 here is CASRSTGLYEQYF. CDR3 nucleotide sequence: TGTGCCAGCAGATCGACAGGGCTCTACGAGCAGTACTTC.

The rearrangement links TRBV19 to TRBJ1-2, with D possibly being TRBD1 (6 bases). This CDR3 contains 13 residues. The ends were cut back, 6 bases at V and 8 bases at J, with 16 bases in the middle. Germline V gene data show CDR1 as LNHDA and CDR2 as SQIVND (reference sequence). The CDR3 region has the DNA TGTGCCAGTAGACTTAACAGGGTAAAGGGCTACACCTTC. Residues: CASRLNRVKGYTF.

This chain uses TRBV6-5 with TRBJ1-1, with 11 bases that match TRBD1. The CDR3 runs 15 residues. Germline V gene lookup returns CDR1 MNHEY and CDR2 SVGAGI. V gave up 6 bases and J gave up 2 bases; unmatched junction bases: 5. The CDR3 coding sequence is TGTGCCAGCAGCGGACAGGGGGCCACAAACACTGAAGCTTTCTTT. It yields the protein CASSGQGATNTEAFF.

The chain carries TRBV6-5 and TRBJ1-1, with D perhaps matching TRBD1 (5 bases). This CDR3 region has 14 residues. Trimming stripped 2 bases from V and 5 bases from J, with 12 bases between. The germline gives CDR1 MNHEY, CDR2 SVGAGI. CDR3 in DNA: TGTGCCAGCAGTTACAACGGGGGAGGAACTGAAGCTTTCTTT. Protein sequence: CASSYNGGGTEAFF.

V is TRBV30 and J is TRBJ1-5; maybe TRBD1 (5 bases). V lost 0 bases to trimming and J lost 7 bases, with 13 bases between them. In germline, CDR1 is GTSNPN, CDR2 SVGIG (reference sequence). The CDR3 runs to 14 residues. The CDR3 here is CAWSVRQGGQPQHF. In DNA, the CDR3 is TGTGCCTGGAGTGTACGTCAGGGTGGGCAGCCCCAGCATTTT.

This sequence joins TRBV30 and TRBJ2-5; D gene uncertain. V was pared by 1 base and J by 5 bases, with 11 bases between. The CDR3 runs 13 residues. Germline V lookup: CDR1 GTSNPN, CDR2 SVGIG (reference sequence). CDR3 in amino acids: CAWSGSSGETQYF. CDR3 DNA: TGTGCCTGGAGTGGGTCTAGTGGTGAGACCCAGTACTTC. Together with reference TRBV30 and TRBJ2-5, the CDR3 gives the full variable domain: SQTIHQWPATLVQPVGSPLSLECTVEGTSNPNLYWYRQAAGRGLQLLFYSVGIGQISSEVPQNLSASRPQDRQFILSSKKLLLSDSGFYLCAWSGSSGETQYFGPGTRLLVL.

This chain uses TRBV5-1 with TRBJ2-7, with D possibly matching TRBD2 (5 bases). Trimming cost V 5 bases and J 2 bases, with 8 bases left between them. The CDR3 runs to 12 residues. CDR1 is SGHRS and CDR2 is YFSETQ in the germline V gene. CDR3 bases: TGCGCCAGCAGGTCGGAGGCCTACGAGCAGTACTTC. It encodes CASRSEAYEQYF.

This clone was recorded only once. The rearrangement uses TRBV27 and TRBJ2-1; no firm D call. This CDR3 contains 17 residues. The germline V gene encodes CDR1 MNHEY and CDR2 SMNVEV (reference sequence). Deletions cut 3 bases from V and 0 bases from J, with 15 bases between. The CDR3 spells CASSFHASFSSYNEQFF. The DNA of the CDR3 is TGTGCCAGCAGTTTCCACGCTTCCTTTAGCTCCTACAATGAGCAGTTCTTC.

The chain employs TRBV20-1 and TRBJ1-5; D unclear. CDR1 is DFQATT, CDR2 SNEGSKA, per germline (reference sequence). Trimming left V 5 bases short and J 11 bases short, with 10 bases between. This CDR3 spans 10 amino acids. This CDR3 reads CSALWLTQHF. The CDR3 DNA reads as TGCAGTGCTCTATGGTTGACCCAGCATTTT.

The CDR3 DNA reads TGTGCCATCAGTGAACAGGGGAGTGAAGCTTTCTTT. Translating it yields CAISEQGSEAFF. The chain carries TRBV10-3 and TRBJ1-1; TRBD1 matches 7 bases. The CDR3 length is 12 residues. Trimming cost V 3 bases and J 7 bases; bases outside gene matches: 2. Germline CDR1 is ENHRY and CDR2 is SYGVKD.

The chain joins TRBV7-9 to TRBJ2-3; TRBD2 is a possible D gene (6 bases). Between the trimmed V and J ends, which lost 5 bases and 4 bases, there was a span of 13 bases. This CDR3 is built from 14 residues. Germline assignment: CDR1 SEHNR and CDR2 FQNEAQ (reference sequence). The CDR3 sequence is CASSLGGVSDTQYF. In DNA, the CDR3 is TGTGCCAGCAGCCTGGGGGGAGTGTCAGATACGCAGTATTTT. The whole variable domain, filled in from reference TRBV7-9 and TRBJ2-3, reads DTGVSQNPRHKITKRGQNVTFRCDPISEHNRLYWYRQTLGQGPEFLTYFQNEAQLEKSRLLSDRFSAERPKGSFSTLEIQRTEQGDSAMYLCASSLGGVSDTQYFGPGTRLTVL.

The rearrangement links TRBV11-2 to TRBJ2-5; D is undetermined. CDR1 and CDR2 from the germline V gene are SGHAT and FQNNGV. The CDR3 is made up of 15 amino acids. The germline V and J ends were trimmed by 5 bases and 5 bases, with 18 bases remaining between them. In DNA, the CDR3 is TGTGCCAGCAGCCTCGCCTATAGCTTTTCGGAGACCCAGTACTTC. Its translation: CASSLAYSFSETQYF.

The V gene is TRBV29-1, the J gene TRBJ2-3; D might be TRBD1 (5 bases). V was pared by 4 bases and J by 0 bases, with 11 bases between. Germline V gene data show CDR1 as SQVTM and CDR2 as ANQGSEA. There are 14 residues in the CDR3. In nucleotides, the CDR3 is TGCAGCGTTGCGAAAGGGGCTAGCACAGATACGCAGTATTTT. Protein sequence: CSVAKGASTDTQYF.

This chain uses TRBV4-3 with TRBJ2-5; D perhaps matches TRBD2 (6 bases). The V end was cut by 0 bases, the J end by 5 bases, with 10 bases between. This CDR3 comprises 14 residues. Looked up from germline, CDR1 is LGHNA and CDR2 is YSLEER. This CDR3 reads CASSQDPRGETQYF. The CDR3 nucleotides are TGCGCCAGCAGCCAAGATCCCCGGGGGGAGACCCAGTACTTC.

The rearrangement joins TRBV5-4 to TRBJ1-1; D perhaps matches TRBD1 (6 bases). Germline values: CDR1 SGHNT, CDR2 YYREEE (reference sequence). The V and J ends lost 5 bases and 2 bases respectively, with 13 bases between them. The CDR3 has 14 amino acids. The CDR3 DNA sequence: TGTGCCAGCAGTTTACAGGGAGCCAACACTGAAGCTTTCTTT. It translates to CASSLQGANTEAFF.